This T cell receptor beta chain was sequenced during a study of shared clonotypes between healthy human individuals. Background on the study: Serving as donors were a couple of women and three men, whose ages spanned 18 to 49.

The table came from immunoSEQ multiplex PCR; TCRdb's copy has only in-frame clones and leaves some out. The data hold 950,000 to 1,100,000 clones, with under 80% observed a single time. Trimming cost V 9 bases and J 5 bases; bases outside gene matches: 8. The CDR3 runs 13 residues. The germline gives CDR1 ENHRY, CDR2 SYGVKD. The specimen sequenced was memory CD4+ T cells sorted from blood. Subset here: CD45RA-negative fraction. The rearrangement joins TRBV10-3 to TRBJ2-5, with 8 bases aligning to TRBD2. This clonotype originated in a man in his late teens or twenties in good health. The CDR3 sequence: CAISGTPGETQYF. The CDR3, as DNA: TGTGCCATTAGCGGGACTCCCGGTGAGACCCAGTACTTC.